This record covers a single T cell receptor (beta chain). The repertoire was sequenced with immunoSEQ multiplex PCR; TCRdb's copy has only in-frame clones and lacks some. The table records roughly 200,000 clones, 85% to 95% of them present only once. The sample comes from a study of control samples from healthy donors and cancer patients. The sequence was collected from a man aged 18 to 30 in good health. Sequencing was carried out using blood.

In nucleotides, the CDR3 is TGCAGCGTTTTTACGGGGGGTAGCTACGAGCAGTACTTC. Its translation is CSVFTGGSYEQYF. The chain employs TRBV29-1 and TRBJ2-7; 7 bases agree with TRBD2. V shed 5 bases and J 3 bases; nucleotides not matched to a gene: 7. CDR3 size: 13 residues. Germline V gene lookup returns CDR1 SQVTM and CDR2 ANQGSEA.